This T cell receptor beta chain was recorded in a study of ipilimumab plus nivolumab after autologous stem cell transplantation. Trimming removed 5 bases from V and 0 bases from J, with 17 bases in between. The CDR3 is 16 amino acids. The V gene's germline CDR1 is SGHRS and CDR2 YFSETQ. Starting 14 to 28 days after autologous transplant, ipilimumab 1 mg/kg was given. Dosing: nivolumab 3 mg/kg IV, weeks 1, 4, 7, 10, then every two weeks to week 26. Clones were read by immunoSEQ multiplex PCR, and TCRdb kept only the in-frame ones, dropping some. This sample has over 75,000 clones, with more than 80% found just once.

The chain combines TRBV5-1 with TRBJ1-2; maybe TRBD1 (5 bases). Sequenced material: PBMCs, taken in a trial of ipilimumab plus nivolumab as post-transplant consolidation. This sequence originates from a male donor with diffuse large B-cell lymphoma. Written as DNA, the CDR3 is TGCGCCAGCAGATTTTTAACCGGGGGGGCTAACTATGGCTACACCTTC. Its protein product is CASRFLTGGANYGYTF.